This TCR beta chain was identified in a study of early T cells in non-severe SARS-CoV-2 infection. Findings and limits, study-wide: Anti-spike CD8 responses were favored in VDJdb matching, and private and CD4 specificities were missed.

V was clipped by 8 bases and J by 1 base, with 8 bases between them. CDR3 length: 12 amino acids. CDR1 SNHLY and CDR2 FYNNEI come from the germline V gene. One entry per CDR3 protein, called by TCRdb with MiXCR from the 5' RACE reads. Of 100,000 to 120,000 distinct CDR3 sequences listed, roughly 12% are singletons. This clonotype has more than one count but fewer than ten. No antigen is known for it. This TCR derives from an adult who was a healthcare worker with PCR-confirmed SARS-CoV-2 infection or an uninfected control (not recorded which). This sample comprised whole blood, obtained at baseline. The chain carries TRBV2 and TRBJ1-1; D call uncertain. CDR3 in DNA: TGTGCCAGCCTTGAGAGGAACACTGAAGCTTTCTTT. Amino acid sequence: CASLERNTEAFF.